This TCR beta chain was captured in a study of cytomegalovirus exposure and HLA in healthy donors. The CDR3 totals 12 residues. The V end lost 6 bases, the J end lost 8 bases, and 13 bases lay between the germline ends. Germline loops: CDR1 MNHNS, CDR2 SASEGT. For this clone: Its antigen is currently unknown.

PCR employed 60 Vbeta and 13 Jbeta primers. Profiling relied on immunoSEQ multiplex PCR, and the TCRdb table lists in-frame clones only, not all of them. The sample lists some 140,000 clones; 50% to 75% were seen once. Notes on the study in general: An analysis done earlier found most TCR beta V segments productive about 87% or about 30% of the time.

The genes are TRBV6-1 and TRBJ1-2; tentatively, D is TRBD1 (6 bases). This sequence was found in a woman aged 40-49 years in good health and CMV-seronegative. Sequenced material: PBMCs. CDR3 bases: TGTGCCAGCAGGGGGGGGGCGAGCGGCTACACCTTC. It codes for CASRGGASGYTF.